The T cell receptor (beta chain) under discussion was sequenced for a study of CD8 T cells in Susac syndrome (dated by TCRdb to the late 2010s). Regarding the complete study: The study used repertoire sequencing to test whether antigen drove CD8+ T cell activation and differentiation in Susac syndrome.

High-throughput TCR beta sequencing profiled peripheral blood CD8+ and CD4+ T cells from healthy donors, Susac syndrome patients and multiple sclerosis patients. Treatment-naive patients with stable or active relapsing-remitting disease fulfilling revised McDonald criteria were used as multiple sclerosis controls. CD8+ TEMRA cells were enriched by FACS, while bulk CD8+ and CD4+ T cells were purified by magnetic negative isolation. Blood was drawn into EDTA tubes, processed within 24 hours, and PBMCs were isolated by density gradient centrifugation. PBMCs intended for TCR sequencing were frozen in liquid nitrogen and were later thawed in a 37 degrees C water bath. A purity of at least 90% was achieved for sorted or isolated CD4+, CD8+ and CD8+ TEMRA cells. RNA was extracted using the RNeasy kit, and roughly 0.5 to 1 ug of the RNA was reverse transcribed with random hexamers. TCR beta CDR3 regions were amplified with the immunoSEQ multiplex PCR assay covering 54 Vbeta and 13 Jbeta segments. To correct PCR amplification bias, a synthetic template baseline was used for both primer optimization and computational correction. In the original analysis: Reads were annotated to V, D and J genes per IMGT and analyzed with immunoSEQ Analyzer, keeping only productive sequences. Clonality was computed as one minus Shannon entropy normalized by log2 of the number of productive unique sequences. Public and private clones were assessed among the 100 most prevalent clones of each patient and control. A clone was defined as Susac-specific if it was absent from the healthy and MS cohorts, from 950 to 1,300 published viral clones and from other ImmuneACCESS disease sequences. Through fastp at Q25 and MiXCR, TCRdb rebuilt clones from the public reads, retaining in-frame beta chains. Duplicate CDR3 protein sequences are folded into a single record with the most common DNA and genes. The V and J calls here are based on TCRdb, not the publication. The sample yields tens of thousands of distinct CDR3 sequences; 96% were counted once. Of the sample, 0.095% to 0.13% is held by the ten largest clones.

Results the study describes overall, beyond this receptor: The number of individuals in the TCR sequencing and HLA analysis was recognized as being relatively small.

Turning to this clonotype: This clone's antigen is unknown. Qualities for individual bases were not recorded, and no much larger clone is one base off.

From the cysteine up to the phenylalanine, the CDR3 has a length of 15 residues. This entry keeps only the CDR3 DNA: 45 bases, framed from base 1. The CDR1 and CDR2 encoded by the germline V gene (reference sequence) are DFQATT and SNEGSKA. V gives up 0 bases and J gives up 4 bases, and the segment between their germline ends measures 15 bases. The receptor comes from a human donor with multiple sclerosis. The rearrangement joined TRBV20-1 to TRBJ1-1; the best D guess is TRBD1, with 6 bases matching. The sample consisted of CD4+ T cells from PBMCs. The nucleotide sequence reads TGCAGTGCTAGAGATTTCGGGGGGGCGAGCACTGAAGCTTTCTTT. The resulting protein is CSARDFGGASTEAFF.